Sequencing of this T cell receptor beta chain was carried out in a study of T cell responses to AZD1222 COVID-19 vaccine. Study-wide points: Spike was spanned by vaccine-associated CD4 TCRs, with dominance at 160-218 and 743-854. A rise in Spike-specific TCR breadth and depth followed two AZD1222 doses.

V was pared by 7 bases and J by 2 bases, with 9 bases of the junction left unmatched. Germline assignment: CDR1 SNHLY and CDR2 FYNNEI. CDR3 length: 15 amino acids. Produced via immunoSEQ multiplex PCR; TCRdb's table is partial and in-frame only. The table includes more than 100,000 clones, 75% to 85% detected once. For this clone: What it recognizes is unknown.

The origin of this receptor is an adult who received the MenACWY meningococcal vaccine as a control. V gene TRBV2 combines with J gene TRBJ1-1; 8 bases agree with TRBD1. The sample was peripheral blood, taken 28 days after the second dose of the MenACWY control vaccine. The CDR3 loop is CASMRTGIFNTEAFF. For the CDR3, the DNA is TGTGCCAGCATGAGGACAGGGATCTTTAACACTGAAGCTTTCTTT.